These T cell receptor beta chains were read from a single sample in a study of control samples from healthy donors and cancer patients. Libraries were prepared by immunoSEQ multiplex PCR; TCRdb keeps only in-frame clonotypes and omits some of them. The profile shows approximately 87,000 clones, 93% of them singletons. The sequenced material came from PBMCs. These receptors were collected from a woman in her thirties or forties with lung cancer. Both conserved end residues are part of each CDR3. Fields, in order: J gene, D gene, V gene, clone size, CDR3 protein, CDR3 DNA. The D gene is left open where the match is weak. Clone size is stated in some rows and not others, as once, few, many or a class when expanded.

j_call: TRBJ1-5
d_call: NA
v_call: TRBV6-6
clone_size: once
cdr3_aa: CASSYSEELGQPQHF
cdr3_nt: TGTGCCAGCAGTTACTCCGAGGAGCTCGGCCAGCCCCAGCATTTT

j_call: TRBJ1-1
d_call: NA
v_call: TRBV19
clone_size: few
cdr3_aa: CATLNRGNTEAFF
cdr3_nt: TGTGCCACCTTAAATAGGGGGAACACTGAAGCTTTCTTT

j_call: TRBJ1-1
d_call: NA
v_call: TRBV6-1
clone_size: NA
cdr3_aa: CASSEVMDSQAFF
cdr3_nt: TGTGCCAGCAGTGAAGTGATGGACAGCCAAGCTTTCTTT

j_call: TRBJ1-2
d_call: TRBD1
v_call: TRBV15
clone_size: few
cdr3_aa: CATSSGQGAGKNYGYTF
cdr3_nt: TGTGCCACCAGCAGTGGACAGGGGGCAGGAAAAAACTATGGCTACACCTTC

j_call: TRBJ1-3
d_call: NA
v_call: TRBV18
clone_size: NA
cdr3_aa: CATTRGTGNTIYF
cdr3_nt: TGTGCCACCACCCGGGGGACTGGAAACACCATATATTTT

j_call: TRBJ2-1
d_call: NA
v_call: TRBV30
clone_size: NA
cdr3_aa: CAWSDYNEQFF
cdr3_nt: TGTGCCTGGAGTGACTACAATGAGCAGTTCTTC

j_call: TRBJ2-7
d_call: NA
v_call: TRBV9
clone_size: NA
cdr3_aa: CASSPREMRAYEQYF
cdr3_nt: TGTGCCAGCAGCCCCCGGGAGATGAGGGCCTACGAGCAGTACTTC

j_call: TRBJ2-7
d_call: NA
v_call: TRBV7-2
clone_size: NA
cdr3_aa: CASSYDTTSYEQYF
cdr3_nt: TGTGCCAGCAGCTATGACACCACTTCCTACGAGCAGTACTTC

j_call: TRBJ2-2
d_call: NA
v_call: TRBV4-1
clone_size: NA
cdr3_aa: CASRATNTGELFF
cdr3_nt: TGCGCCAGTAGGGCTACGAACACCGGGGAGCTGTTTTTT

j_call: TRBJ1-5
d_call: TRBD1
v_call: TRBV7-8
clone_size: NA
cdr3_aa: CASSFGTGLYQPQHF
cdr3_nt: TGTGCCAGCAGCTTCGGGACAGGGCTTTATCAGCCCCAGCATTTT

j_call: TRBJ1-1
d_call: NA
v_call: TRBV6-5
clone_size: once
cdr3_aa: CASSLEGGMNTEAFF
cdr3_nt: TGTGCCAGCAGTTTGGAGGGGGGCATGAACACTGAAGCTTTCTTT

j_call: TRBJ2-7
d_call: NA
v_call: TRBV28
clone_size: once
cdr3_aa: CASSLTLKSAEQYF
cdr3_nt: TGTGCCAGCAGTCTAACCTTAAAGTCGGCCGAGCAGTACTTC

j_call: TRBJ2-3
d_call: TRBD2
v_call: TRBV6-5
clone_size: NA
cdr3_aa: CASGLDGVDTQYF
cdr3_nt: TGTGCCAGCGGACTAGATGGGGTGGATACGCAGTATTTT

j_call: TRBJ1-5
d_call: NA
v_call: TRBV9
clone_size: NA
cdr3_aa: CASSVDGGLSNQPQHF
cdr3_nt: TGTGCCAGCAGCGTCGATGGGGGGCTAAGCAATCAGCCCCAGCATTTT

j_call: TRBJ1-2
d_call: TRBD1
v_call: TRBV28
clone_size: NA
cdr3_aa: CASSPGTGNDYYGYTF
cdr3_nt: TGTGCCAGCAGTCCGGGGACAGGGAACGACTACTATGGCTACACCTTC

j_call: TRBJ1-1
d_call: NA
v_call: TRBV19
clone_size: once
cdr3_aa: CASSILPRLNTEAFF
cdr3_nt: TGTGCCAGTAGTATATTACCAAGGTTGAACACTGAAGCTTTCTTT

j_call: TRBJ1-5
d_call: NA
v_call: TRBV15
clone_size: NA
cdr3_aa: CATSRAAVGQPQHF
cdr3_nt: TGTGCCACCAGCAGAGCTGCTGTCGGTCAGCCCCAGCATTTT

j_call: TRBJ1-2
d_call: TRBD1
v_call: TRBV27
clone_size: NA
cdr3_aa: CASGTGLKISGYTF
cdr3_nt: TGTGCCAGCGGGACAGGCCTCAAAATCTCTGGCTACACCTTC

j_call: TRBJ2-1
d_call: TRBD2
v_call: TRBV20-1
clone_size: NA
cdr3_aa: CSASQLAGATSYNEQFF
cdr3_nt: TGCAGTGCTAGTCAGCTAGCGGGGGCGACCTCCTACAATGAGCAGTTCTTC

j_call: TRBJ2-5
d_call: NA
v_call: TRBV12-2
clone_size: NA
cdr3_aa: CASRATEYF
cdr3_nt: TGTGCAAGTCGCGCTACGGAGTACTTC

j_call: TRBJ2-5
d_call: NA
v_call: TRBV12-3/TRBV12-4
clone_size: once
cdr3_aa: CASSTRVGTQYF
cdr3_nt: TGTGCCAGCAGCACCAGGGTGGGGACCCAGTACTTC

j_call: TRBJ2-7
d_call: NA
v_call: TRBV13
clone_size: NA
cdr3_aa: CASSPGKGGGPYEQYF
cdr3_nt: TGTGCCAGCAGCCCGGGAAAGGGGGGAGGCCCCTACGAGCAGTACTTC

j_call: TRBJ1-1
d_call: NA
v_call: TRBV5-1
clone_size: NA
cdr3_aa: CASRGSLNTEAFF
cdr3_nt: TGCGCCAGCAGAGGCAGCTTGAACACTGAAGCTTTCTTT

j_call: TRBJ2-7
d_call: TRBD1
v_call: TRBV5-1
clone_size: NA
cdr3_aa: CASSQGTVSEQYF
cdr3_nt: TGCGCCAGCAGCCAAGGGACAGTAAGCGAGCAGTACTTC

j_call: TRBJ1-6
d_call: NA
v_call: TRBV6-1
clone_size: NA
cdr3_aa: CASSEELGSPLHF
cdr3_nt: TGTGCCAGCAGTGAGGAGTTGGGATCACCCCTCCACTTT

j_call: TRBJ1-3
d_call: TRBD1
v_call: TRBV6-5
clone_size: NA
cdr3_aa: CASSYDRAGNTIYF
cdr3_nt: TGTGCCAGCAGTTACGACAGGGCTGGAAACACCATATATTTT